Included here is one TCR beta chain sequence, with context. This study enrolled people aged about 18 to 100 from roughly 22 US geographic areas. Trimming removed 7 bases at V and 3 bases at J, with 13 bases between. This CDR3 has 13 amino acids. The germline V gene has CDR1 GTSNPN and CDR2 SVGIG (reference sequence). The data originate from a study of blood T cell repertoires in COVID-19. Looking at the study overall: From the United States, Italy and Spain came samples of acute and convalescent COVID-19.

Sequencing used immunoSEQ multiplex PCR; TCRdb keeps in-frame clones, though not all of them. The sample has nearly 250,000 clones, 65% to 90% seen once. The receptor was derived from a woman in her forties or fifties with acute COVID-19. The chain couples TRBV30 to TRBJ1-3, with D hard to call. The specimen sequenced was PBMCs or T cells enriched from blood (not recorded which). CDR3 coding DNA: TGTGCCTTGCGACTAGCCTTTGGAAACACCATATATTTT. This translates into CALRLAFGNTIYF.